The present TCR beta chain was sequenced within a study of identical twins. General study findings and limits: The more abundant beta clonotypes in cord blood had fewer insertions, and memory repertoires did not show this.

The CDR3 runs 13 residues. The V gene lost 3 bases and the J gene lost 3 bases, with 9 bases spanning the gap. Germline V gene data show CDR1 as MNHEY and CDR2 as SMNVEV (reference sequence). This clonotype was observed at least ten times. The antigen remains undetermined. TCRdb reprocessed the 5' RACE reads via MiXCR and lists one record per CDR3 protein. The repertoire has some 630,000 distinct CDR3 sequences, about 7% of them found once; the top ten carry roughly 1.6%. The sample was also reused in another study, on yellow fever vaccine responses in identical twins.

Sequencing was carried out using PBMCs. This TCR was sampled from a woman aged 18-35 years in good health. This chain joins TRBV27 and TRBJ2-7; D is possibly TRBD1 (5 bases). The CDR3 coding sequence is TGTGCCAGCAGTTTCGCGACAGTCTACGAGCAGTACGTC. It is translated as CASSFATVYEQYV.